Below, 5 T cell receptor beta chains from the same sample are listed, as sequenced in a study of T cell responses to AZD1222 COVID-19 vaccine. Using immunoSEQ multiplex PCR, the repertoire was profiled, and TCRdb retains in-frame clones only, with some absent. The data hold about 100,000 clones, with about 86% observed a single time. The specimen comprised peripheral blood, sampled on day 0 of AZD1222 vaccination. All receptors come from an adult in good health.

The chain carries TRBV5-1 and TRBJ1-6; D is possibly TRBD1 (6 bases). The CDR3 totals 14 residues. V was cut by 5 bases and J by 6 bases, with 12 bases left in between. Germline V gene lookup returns CDR1 SGHRS and CDR2 YFSETQ. For the CDR3, the DNA is TGCGCCAGCAGACCTACAGGGAGTAATTCACCCCTCCACTTT. Its protein is CASRPTGSNSPLHF.

The chain combines TRBV5-4 with TRBJ1-6; D gene ambiguous. The ends were cut back, 3 bases at V and 1 base at J, with 11 bases in the middle. Germline values: CDR1 SGHNT, CDR2 YYREEE (reference sequence). The CDR3 loop spans 16 amino acids. CDR3 sequence reads: CASSSGFSSYNSPLHF. The CDR3, as DNA: TGTGCCAGCAGCTCGGGGTTCTCTTCCTATAATTCACCCCTCCACTTT. Using reference TRBV5-4 and TRBJ1-6 for the parts outside the CDR3, the full variable domain is ETGVTQSPTHLIKTRGQQVTLRCSSQSGHNTVSWYQQALGQGPQFIFQYYREEENGRGNFPPRFSGLQFPNYSSELNVNALELDDSALYLCASSSGFSSYNSPLHFGNGTRLTVT.

The V gene is TRBV9, the J gene TRBJ1-3; no definite D call. V lost 5 bases to trimming and J lost 4 bases, with 13 bases between them. Germline V gene data show CDR1 as SGDLS and CDR2 as YYNGEE. The CDR3 length is 14 residues. As DNA, the CDR3 is TGTGCCAGCAGTACCTCAGGTCGCGGAAACACCATATATTTT. Translating it yields CASSTSGRGNTIYF.

A single count supports this clone. The V gene is TRBV19, the J gene TRBJ2-5, with 10 bases fitting TRBD1. This CDR3 has 14 residues. Germline V CDR1 and CDR2: LNHDA, SQIVND (reference sequence). The J segment lost 4 bases and the V segment lost 5 bases, leaving 4 bases of the junction unmatched. CDR3 sequence (DNA): TGTGCCAGTAGTCAAAGACAGGGGGCAGAGACCCAGTACTTC. Translated: CASSQRQGAETQYF.

V gene TRBV2 combines with J gene TRBJ2-7, with 10 bases that match TRBD1. In germline, CDR1 is SNHLY, CDR2 FYNNEI. The CDR3 runs to 14 residues. Losses at the gene ends were 7 bases for V and 4 bases for J; bases not matched to a gene: 7. This CDR3 is CASTIDRGLYEQYF. The CDR3 DNA reads TGTGCCAGCACGATAGACAGGGGGCTGTACGAGCAGTACTTC.